A single sample gave rise to the 30 T cell receptor beta chains below, sequenced in a study of T cell changes during pregnancy in multiple sclerosis. The data were produced by immunoSEQ multiplex PCR, yet TCRdb's version contains in-frame clones alone and is incomplete. The table records roughly 89,000 clones, 90% to 95% of them present only once. The source material was peripheral blood, sampled after pregnancy. The source of these receptors is a female donor in good health, enrolled as a control in a pregnancy study.

The gene calls are TRBV4-1 and TRBJ2-1; 8 nucleotides match TRBD2. Germline loops: CDR1 MGHRA, CDR2 YSYEKL. The CDR3 spans 15 residues. The trim removed 2 bases at V and 4 bases at J, leaving 4 bases unmatched. The CDR3, as DNA: TGCGCCAGCAGCCAACTAGCGGGCATTTACAATGAGCAGTTCTTC. This translates into CASSQLAGIYNEQFF.

This chain joins TRBV2 and TRBJ2-1, with a possible D match to TRBD2 (5 bases). Trimming left V 6 bases short and J 3 bases short, with 9 bases between. The germline V gene has CDR1 SNHLY and CDR2 FYNNEI. CDR3 length equals 13 residues. The CDR3 coding sequence is TGTGCCAGCAGATCCCGGGACTACAATGAGCAGTTCTTC. As protein: CASRSRDYNEQFF.

The J gene is TRBJ2-7, the V gene TRBV4-2; TRBD2 agrees at 7 bases. Per the germline V gene, CDR1 is LGHNA and CDR2 is YNFKEQ. The CDR3 spans 16 residues. V gave up 0 bases and J gave up 1 base; unmatched junction bases: 6. The CDR3, as DNA: TGTGCCAGCAGCCAAGAGGCCGCGGGAGCGTCCTACGAGCAGTACTTC. Translation: CASSQEAAGASYEQYF.

The chain uses TRBV29-1 and TRBJ2-7; 7 bases match TRBD2. J gave up 7 bases and V 5 bases, and 11 bases lay outside the gene matches. Germline CDR1 SQVTM, CDR2 ANQGSEA. The CDR3 has 13 amino acids. The CDR3, as DNA: TGCAGCGTTCGGGGGGACCCCTACGTAGAGCAGTACTTC. This codes for CSVRGDPYVEQYF.

The chain couples TRBV28 to TRBJ2-7; 9 nucleotides agree with TRBD1. V trimming: 6 bases; J trimming: 7 bases; junction bases outside the gene matches: 7. The germline CDR1 and CDR2 sequences are MDHEN and SYDVKM. CDR3 length equals 13 residues. CDR3 protein: CASRIQGAKEQYF. The CDR3 bases are TGTGCCAGCAGGATACAGGGGGCGAAGGAGCAGTACTTC.

The chain is built from TRBV5-1 and TRBJ2-1; D is perhaps TRBD2 (5 bases). The CDR3 length is 13 residues. Trimming removed 4 bases at V and 5 bases at J, with 10 bases between. Germline-derived CDR1 and CDR2 are SGHRS and YFSETQ. The CDR3 region is CASSKEENNEQFF. CDR3 sequence (DNA): TGCGCCAGCAGCAAGGAGGAAAACAATGAGCAGTTCTTC.

The chain joins TRBV27 to TRBJ2-7; TRBD1 matches at 10 bases. Germline CDR1 is MNHEY and CDR2 is SMNVEV (reference sequence). This CDR3 has 15 amino acids. V lost 5 bases, J lost 2 bases, and 6 bases stayed unmatched. Here the CDR3 DNA reads TGTGCCAGCAGTGGACCGGGACAGGGGACCTACGAGCAGTACTTC. Its protein is CASSGPGQGTYEQYF.

The V gene is TRBV4-2, the J gene TRBJ2-6; 7 bases are a match to TRBD1. The length of the CDR3 is 17 residues. The V gene end was trimmed by 2 bases and the J gene end by 0 bases; junction bases not matched to a gene: 4. In germline, CDR1 is LGHNA, CDR2 YNFKEQ. CDR3 DNA: TGTGCCAGCAGCCAAAACACAGGGGCCTCTGGGGCCAACGTCCTGACTTTC. Translating gives CASSQNTGASGANVLTF.

This chain uses TRBV28 with TRBJ2-6; possibly TRBD2 for D (5 bases). Germline lookup yields CDR1 MDHEN and CDR2 SYDVKM. Deletions cut 9 bases from V and 0 bases from J, with 9 bases between. CDR3 length equals 14 residues. The CDR3 region has the DNA TGTGCCAGTACTAGGAGCTCTGGGGCCAACGTCCTGACTTTC. Protein: CASTRSSGANVLTF.

CDR3 DNA sequence: TGTGCCTGGAGTGTGGGAGGGGTGAGTGAGGACGAGCAGTACTTC. It specifies CAWSVGGVSEDEQYF. This sequence joins TRBV30 and TRBJ2-7, with 7 bases fitting TRBD2. The CDR3 loop spans 15 amino acids. With V trimmed by 0 bases and J by 5 bases, 10 bases remained unmatched. Germline V gene lookup returns CDR1 GTSNPN and CDR2 SVGIG (reference sequence). The whole variable domain, filled in from reference TRBV30 and TRBJ2-7, reads SQTIHQWPATLVQPVGSPLSLECTVEGTSNPNLYWYRQAAGRGLQLLFYSVGIGQISSEVPQNLSASRPQDRQFILSSKKLLLSDSGFYLCAWSVGGVSEDEQYFGPGTRLTVT.

The rearrangement links TRBV4-2 to TRBJ2-2, with no clear D. CDR1 and CDR2 from the germline V gene are LGHNA and YNFKEQ. The CDR3 totals 18 residues. V lost 4 bases and J 2 bases, leaving 20 bases between the germline ends. CDR3 nucleotides: TGTGCCAGCAGCCCCTCCCCCCGCCGGCAACTAAACACCGGGGAGCTGTTTTTT. This translates into CASSPSPRRQLNTGELFF.

This chain uses TRBV2 with TRBJ2-2; 7 nucleotides agree with TRBD2. The ends lost 6 bases at V and 4 bases at J; junction bases unmatched: 5. The CDR3 runs to 14 residues. Germline CDR1 is SNHLY and CDR2 is FYNNEI. The CDR3 reads CASRSGVPTGELFF. In nucleotides, the CDR3 is TGTGCCAGCAGGAGCGGGGTGCCCACCGGGGAGCTGTTTTTT.

On this clone: Germline and junction disagree at one end, which may indicate a read error. This chain connects TRBV7-6 to TRBJ2-7, with D possibly being TRBD2 (5 bases). The germline V gene encodes CDR1 SGHVS and CDR2 FNYEAQ. CDR3 length equals 14 residues. This CDR3 is CASSLVASSNEQYF. CDR3 nucleotide sequence: TGTGCCAGCAGCTTAGTAGCTAGCTCCAACGAGCAGTACTTC. Full variable domain (missing parts from reference TRBV7-6 and TRBJ2-7): GAGVSQSPRYKVTKRGQDVALRCDPISGHVSLYWYRQALGQGPEFLTYFNYEAQQDKSGLPNDRFSAERPEGSISTLTIQRTEQRDSAMYRCASSLVASSNEQYFGPGTRLTVT.

This chain uses TRBV5-8 with TRBJ2-1; 9 positions agree with TRBD2. The CDR3 covers 15 residues. Looked up from germline, CDR1 is SGHTS and CDR2 is YDEGEE. V dropped 2 bases and J dropped 7; count of bases not matched to a gene: 7. CDR3 sequence (DNA): TGTGCCAGCAGCTTAACCAGCGGGAGGAAAAATGAGCAGTTCTTC. This codes for CASSLTSGRKNEQFF.

V usage is TRBV5-1 and J usage is TRBJ1-1, with D unresolved. The CDR3 totals 15 residues. Germline V gene sequence: CDR1 SGHRS, CDR2 YFSETQ. V lost 4 bases to trimming and J lost 2 bases, with 15 bases between them. The CDR3 region is CASSGRDPSNTEAFF. The DNA for the CDR3 is TGCGCCAGCAGCGGCCGGGATCCATCAAACACTGAAGCTTTCTTT.

J is TRBJ2-7 and V is TRBV7-9, with 7 bases fitting TRBD1. Germline CDR1 and CDR2: SEHNR and FQNEAQ (reference sequence). CDR3 size: 15 residues. With V trimmed by 3 bases and J by 1 base, 6 bases remained unmatched. The CDR3 coding sequence is TGTGCCAGCAGCTTTTACAGGGGAATGTCCTACGAGCAGTACTTC. It specifies CASSFYRGMSYEQYF. Variable domain in full (rest from reference TRBV7-9 and TRBJ2-7): DTGVSQNPRHKITKRGQNVTFRCDPISEHNRLYWYRQTLGQGPEFLTYFQNEAQLEKSRLLSDRFSAERPKGSFSTLEIQRTEQGDSAMYLCASSFYRGMSYEQYFGPGTRLTVT.

The chain is built from TRBV2 and TRBJ2-1; D is ambiguous. The CDR3 runs 13 residues. Germline V lookup: CDR1 SNHLY, CDR2 FYNNEI. Trimming took 4 bases from V and 7 from J, leaving 11 bases between them. CDR3 residues: CASSGGNLNEQFF. The CDR3 region has the DNA TGTGCCAGCAGTGGAGGAAACCTTAATGAGCAGTTCTTC.

The V call is TRBV28, the J call TRBJ2-7; no reliable D call. The CDR3 sequence is 12 residues long. The germline V gene has CDR1 MDHEN and CDR2 SYDVKM. Between the trimmed V and J ends, which lost 2 bases and 3 bases, there was a span of 5 bases. The CDR3 sequence: CASSLQNYEQYF. CDR3 coding DNA: TGTGCCAGCAGTTTACAGAACTACGAGCAGTACTTC.

In DNA form, the CDR3 reads TGCGCCAGCAGCCGCGGACAGATAAATCAGCCCCAGCATTTT. Translation gives CASSRGQINQPQHF. The chain links TRBV4-1 to TRBJ1-5; D possibly corresponds to TRBD1 (6 bases). The germline gives CDR1 MGHRA, CDR2 YSYEKL. CDR3 length equals 14 residues. V was trimmed by 4 bases and J by 4 bases, leaving 11 bases between them.

The rearrangement uses TRBV10-3 and TRBJ2-5; TRBD2 matches at 7 bases. The V and J ends lost 4 bases and 1 base, in that order; junction bases with no gene match: 12. In germline, CDR1 is ENHRY, CDR2 SYGVKD. The CDR3 is 17 amino acids. The CDR3 region is CAISGTAASGPQETQYF. The DNA of the CDR3 is TGTGCCATCAGTGGAACTGCAGCTAGCGGACCCCAAGAGACCCAGTACTTC.

This CDR3 reads CASSSAASGRAYEQYF. For the CDR3, the DNA is TGTGCCAGCAGCTCTGCAGCTAGCGGGAGGGCCTACGAGCAGTACTTC. V usage is TRBV5-4 and J usage is TRBJ2-7; 12 bases fit TRBD2. The CDR3 is 16 amino acids. V trimming: 3 bases; J trimming: 2 bases; junction bases outside the gene matches: 6. In germline, CDR1 is SGHNT, CDR2 YYREEE (reference sequence). The whole variable domain, remainder taken from reference TRBV5-4 and TRBJ2-7, is ETGVTQSPTHLIKTRGQQVTLRCSSQSGHNTVSWYQQALGQGPQFIFQYYREEENGRGNFPPRFSGLQFPNYSSELNVNALELDDSALYLCASSSAASGRAYEQYFGPGTRLTVT.

This chain links TRBV7-2 with TRBJ2-5; D may be TRBD1 (6 bases). Looked up from germline, CDR1 is SGHTA and CDR2 is FQGNSA. Between the trimmed V and J ends, which lost 1 base and 9 bases, there was a span of 12 bases. The CDR3 runs to 13 residues. The CDR3, as DNA: TGTGCCAGCAGCTTAGAACCCAGGGGCCCCCAGTACTTC. It encodes CASSLEPRGPQYF.

The chain uses TRBV10-3 and TRBJ2-5; 11 nucleotides agree with TRBD2. J lost 5 bases, V lost 6 bases, and 2 bases had no gene match. Germline CDR1 and CDR2: ENHRY and SYGVKD. The CDR3 length is 13 residues. The CDR3 sequence: CAIRLAGVETQYF. In DNA form, the CDR3 reads TGTGCCATCAGACTAGCGGGAGTCGAGACCCAGTACTTC.

V gene TRBV6-5 combines with J gene TRBJ2-7; TRBD1 agrees at 8 bases. Per the germline V gene, CDR1 is MNHEY and CDR2 is SVGAGI. The CDR3 runs 15 residues. V dropped 2 bases and J dropped 5; count of bases not matched to a gene: 8. This chain's CDR3 is CASSYDPTGANEQYF. The CDR3, as DNA: TGTGCCAGCAGTTACGATCCGACAGGGGCCAACGAGCAGTACTTC.

The gene calls are TRBV2 and TRBJ1-5; no firm D call. The V gene's germline CDR1 is SNHLY and CDR2 FYNNEI. V was cut by 4 bases and J by 2 bases, with 12 bases left in between. This CDR3 has 15 amino acids. The CDR3 protein is CASSAGNRGNQPQHF. The CDR3 DNA reads TGTGCCAGCAGTGCCGGGAATAGAGGCAATCAGCCCCAGCATTTT. The entire variable domain, with the rest obtained from reference TRBV2 and TRBJ1-5, is as follows: EPEVTQTPSHQVTQMGQEVILRCVPISNHLYFYWYRQILGQKVEFLVSFYNNEISEKSEIFDDQFSVERPDGSNFTLKIRSTKLEDSAMYFCASSAGNRGNQPQHFGDGTRLSIL.

This clone was recorded only once. This sequence joins TRBV2 and TRBJ2-7; 7 positions match TRBD2. V lost 1 base to trimming and J lost 7 bases; unmatched junction nucleotides: 13. CDR3 length: 16 residues. Germline V CDR1 and CDR2: SNHLY, FYNNEI. The CDR3 DNA sequence: TGTGCCAGCAGTGAAGAGGACGGGAGGCCCCCTGGGGAGCAGTACTTC. Protein: CASSEEDGRPPGEQYF.

This clone was seen just once. The gene calls are TRBV7-2 and TRBJ1-4; possible D gene TRBD1, 5 bases. V gave up 5 bases and J gave up 6 bases, with 16 bases separating them. Germline V gene lookup returns CDR1 SGHTA and CDR2 FQGNSA. The CDR3 covers 15 residues. The CDR3 nucleotides read TGTGCCAGCAGCGAATCTGGGAGGGGAGATGAAAAACTGTTTTTT. It yields the protein CASSESGRGDEKLFF.

This chain connects TRBV5-4 to TRBJ2-1, with D unclear. CDR1 is SGHNT and CDR2 is YYREEE in the germline V gene (reference sequence). This CDR3 comprises 12 residues. V was shortened by 4 bases and J by 6 bases, with 8 bases between the two germline ends. CDR3 sequence reads: CASSPYGNEQFF. Written as DNA, the CDR3 is TGTGCCAGCAGCCCCTATGGCAATGAGCAGTTCTTC.

The V call is TRBV28, the J call TRBJ1-1, with D maybe TRBD1 (6 bases). CDR3 size: 13 residues. The germline V gene has CDR1 MDHEN and CDR2 SYDVKM. Between the trimmed V and J ends, which lost 2 bases and 5 bases, there was a span of 9 bases. The CDR3 reads CASSLDRFTEAFF. The CDR3, as DNA: TGTGCCAGCAGTTTAGACAGGTTTACTGAAGCTTTCTTT.

The V and J genes are TRBV7-2 and TRBJ1-4; weak D call: TRBD1 (6 bases). The CDR3 is made up of 16 amino acids. Germline loops: CDR1 SGHTA, CDR2 FQGNSA. The V and J ends lost 2 bases and 8 bases respectively, with 18 bases between them. The CDR3 bases are TGTGCCAGCAGCTTACCCTTGGGGGCCGCAGGGGAAAAACTGTTTTTT. Protein product: CASSLPLGAAGEKLFF.